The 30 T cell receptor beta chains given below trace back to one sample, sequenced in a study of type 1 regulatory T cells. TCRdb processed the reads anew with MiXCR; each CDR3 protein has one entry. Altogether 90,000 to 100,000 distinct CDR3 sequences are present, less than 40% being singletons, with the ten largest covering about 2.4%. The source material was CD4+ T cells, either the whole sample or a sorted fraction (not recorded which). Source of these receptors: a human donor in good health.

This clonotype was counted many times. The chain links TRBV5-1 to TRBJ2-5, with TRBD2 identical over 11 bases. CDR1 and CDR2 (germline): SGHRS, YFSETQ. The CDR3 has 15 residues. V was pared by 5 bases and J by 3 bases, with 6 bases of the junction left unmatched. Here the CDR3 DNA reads TGCGCCAGCAGGGCGGGACTAGCGGCAGAAGAGACCCAGTACTTC. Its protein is CASRAGLAAEETQYF. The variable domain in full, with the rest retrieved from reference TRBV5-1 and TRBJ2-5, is KAGVTQTPRYLIKTRGQQVTLSCSPISGHRSVSWYQQTPGQGLQFLFEYFSETQRNKGNFPGRFSGRQFSNSRSEMNVSTLELGDSALYLCASRAGLAAEETQYFGPGTRLLVL.

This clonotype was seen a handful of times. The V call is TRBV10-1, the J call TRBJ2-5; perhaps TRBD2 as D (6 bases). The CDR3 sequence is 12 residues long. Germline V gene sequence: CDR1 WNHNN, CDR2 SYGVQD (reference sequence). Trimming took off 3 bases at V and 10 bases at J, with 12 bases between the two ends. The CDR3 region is CASSDPPGDQYF. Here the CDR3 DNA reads TGCGCCAGCAGTGACCCGCCGGGGGACCAGTACTTC.

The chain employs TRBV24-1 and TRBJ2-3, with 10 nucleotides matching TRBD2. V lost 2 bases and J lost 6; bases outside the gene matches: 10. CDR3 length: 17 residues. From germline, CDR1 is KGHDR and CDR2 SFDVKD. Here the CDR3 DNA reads TGTGCCACCAGTGATTCTGGGCTAGCGGGAGTGTGGGATACGCAGTATTTT. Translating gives CATSDSGLAGVWDTQYF.

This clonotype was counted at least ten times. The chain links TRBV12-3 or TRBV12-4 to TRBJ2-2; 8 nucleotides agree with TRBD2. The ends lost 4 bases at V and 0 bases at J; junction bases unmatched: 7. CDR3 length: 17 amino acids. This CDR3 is CASSSGGGRTNTGELFF. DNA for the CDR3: TGTGCCAGCAGTTCTGGTGGCGGGAGGACGAACACCGGGGAGCTGTTTTTT.

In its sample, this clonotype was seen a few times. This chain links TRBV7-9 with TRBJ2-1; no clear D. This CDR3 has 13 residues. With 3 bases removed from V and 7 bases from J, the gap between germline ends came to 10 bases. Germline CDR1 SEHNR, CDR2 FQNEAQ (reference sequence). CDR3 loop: CASSFFMRNEQFF. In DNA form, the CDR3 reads TGTGCCAGCAGCTTCTTTATGAGGAATGAGCAGTTCTTC.

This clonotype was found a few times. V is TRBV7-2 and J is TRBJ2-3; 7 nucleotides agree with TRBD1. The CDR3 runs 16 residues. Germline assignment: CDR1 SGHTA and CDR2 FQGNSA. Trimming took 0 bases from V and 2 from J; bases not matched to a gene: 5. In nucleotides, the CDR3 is TGTGCCAGCAGCTTAGCCGGGACAGACCCCACAGATACGCAGTATTTT. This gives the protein CASSLAGTDPTDTQYF.

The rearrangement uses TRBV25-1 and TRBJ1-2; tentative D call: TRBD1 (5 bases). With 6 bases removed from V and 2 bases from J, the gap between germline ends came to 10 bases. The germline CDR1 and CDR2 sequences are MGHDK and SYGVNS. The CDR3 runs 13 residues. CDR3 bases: TGTGCCAGCAGCCGGGGCCTAAACTATGGCTACACCTTC. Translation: CASSRGLNYGYTF.

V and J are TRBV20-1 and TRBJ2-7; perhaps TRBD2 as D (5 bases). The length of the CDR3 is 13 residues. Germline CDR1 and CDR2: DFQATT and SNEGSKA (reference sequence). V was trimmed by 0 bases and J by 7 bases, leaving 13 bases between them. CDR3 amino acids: CSAREPLSGEQYF. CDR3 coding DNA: TGCAGTGCTAGAGAGCCGCTATCGGGGGAGCAGTACTTC.

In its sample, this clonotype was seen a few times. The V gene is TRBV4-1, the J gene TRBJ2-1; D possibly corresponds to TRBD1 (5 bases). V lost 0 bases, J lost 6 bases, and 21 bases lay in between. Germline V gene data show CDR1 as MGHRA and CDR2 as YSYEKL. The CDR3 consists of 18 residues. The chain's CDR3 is CASSQETVTALPLNEQFF. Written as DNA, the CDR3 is TGCGCCAGCAGCCAAGAAACTGTGACAGCGCTACCCCTCAATGAGCAGTTCTTC.

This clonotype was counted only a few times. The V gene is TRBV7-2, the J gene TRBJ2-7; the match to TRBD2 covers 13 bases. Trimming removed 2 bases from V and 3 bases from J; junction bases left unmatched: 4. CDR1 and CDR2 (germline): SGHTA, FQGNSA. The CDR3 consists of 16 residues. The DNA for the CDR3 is TGTGCCAGCAGCTTAATCGGGACTAGCGGGGACTACGAGCAGTACTTC. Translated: CASSLIGTSGDYEQYF.

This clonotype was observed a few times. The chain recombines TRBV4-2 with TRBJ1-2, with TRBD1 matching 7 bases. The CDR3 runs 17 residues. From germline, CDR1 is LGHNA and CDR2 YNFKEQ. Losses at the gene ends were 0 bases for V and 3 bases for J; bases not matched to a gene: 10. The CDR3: CASSQDQTTGDDYGYTF. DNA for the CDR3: TGTGCCAGCAGCCAAGACCAAACAACAGGGGATGACTATGGCTACACCTTC.

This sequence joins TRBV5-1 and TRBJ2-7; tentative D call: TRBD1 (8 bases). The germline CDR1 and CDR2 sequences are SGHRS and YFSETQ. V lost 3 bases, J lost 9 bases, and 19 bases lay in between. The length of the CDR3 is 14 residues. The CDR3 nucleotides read TGCGCCAGCAGCTCTTCTGGACAGGGAGGGTGGCAGTACTTC. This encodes CASSSSGQGGWQYF.

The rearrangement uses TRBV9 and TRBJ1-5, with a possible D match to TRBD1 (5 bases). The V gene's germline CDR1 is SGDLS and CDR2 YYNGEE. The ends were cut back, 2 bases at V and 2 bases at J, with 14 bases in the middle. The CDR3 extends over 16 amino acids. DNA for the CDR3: TGTGCCAGCAGCGTCGACAGCGGGAGGGGCAATCAGCCCCAGCATTTT. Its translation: CASSVDSGRGNQPQHF.

In DNA form, the CDR3 reads TGCGCCAGCAGCTTGGGTGACACAACCTACAATGAGCAGTTCTTC. Translating it yields CASSLGDTTYNEQFF. V usage is TRBV5-1 and J usage is TRBJ2-1; D gene ambiguous. Trimming removed 0 bases at V and 2 bases at J, with 9 bases between. The CDR3 totals 15 residues. The germline gives CDR1 SGHRS, CDR2 YFSETQ.

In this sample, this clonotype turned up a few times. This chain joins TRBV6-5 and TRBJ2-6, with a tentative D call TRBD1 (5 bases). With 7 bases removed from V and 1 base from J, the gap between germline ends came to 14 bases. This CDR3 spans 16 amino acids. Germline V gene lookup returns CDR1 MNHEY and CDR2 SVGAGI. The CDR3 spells CASKPQGLSGANVLTF. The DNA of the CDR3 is TGTGCCAGCAAACCCCAGGGTCTTTCTGGGGCCAACGTCCTGACTTTC.

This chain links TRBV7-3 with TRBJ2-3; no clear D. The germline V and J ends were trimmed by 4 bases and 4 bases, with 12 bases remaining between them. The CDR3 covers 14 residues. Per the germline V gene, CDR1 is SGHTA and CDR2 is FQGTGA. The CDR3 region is CASSSNGPADTQYF. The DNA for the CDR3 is TGTGCCAGCAGCTCCAATGGTCCAGCAGATACGCAGTATTTT. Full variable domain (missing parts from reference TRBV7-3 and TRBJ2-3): GAGVSQTPSNKVTEKGKYVELRCDPISGHTALYWYRQSLGQGPEFLIYFQGTGAADDSGLPNDRFFAVRPEGSVSTLKIQRTERGDSAVYLCASSSNGPADTQYFGPGTRLTVL.

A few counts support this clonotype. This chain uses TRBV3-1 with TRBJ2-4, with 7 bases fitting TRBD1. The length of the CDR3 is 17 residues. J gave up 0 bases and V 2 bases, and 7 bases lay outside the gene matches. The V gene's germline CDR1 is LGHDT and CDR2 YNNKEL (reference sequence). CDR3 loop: CASSQHGTELAKNIQYF. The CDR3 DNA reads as TGTGCCAGCAGCCAACATGGGACAGAGTTAGCCAAAAACATTCAGTACTTC.

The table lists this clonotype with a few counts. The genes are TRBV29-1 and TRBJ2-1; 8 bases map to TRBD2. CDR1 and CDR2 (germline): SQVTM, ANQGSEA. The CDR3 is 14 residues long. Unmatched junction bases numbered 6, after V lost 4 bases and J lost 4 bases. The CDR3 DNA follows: TGCAGCGTTGTTCCAGCGGGAGTATACAATGAGCAGTTCTTC. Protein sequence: CSVVPAGVYNEQFF.

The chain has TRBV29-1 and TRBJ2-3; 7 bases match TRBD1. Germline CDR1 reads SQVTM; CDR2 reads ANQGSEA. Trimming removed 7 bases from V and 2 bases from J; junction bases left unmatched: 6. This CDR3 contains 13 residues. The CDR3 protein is CSAGTAYTDTQYF. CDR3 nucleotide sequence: TGCAGCGCGGGGACAGCCTACACAGATACGCAGTATTTT.

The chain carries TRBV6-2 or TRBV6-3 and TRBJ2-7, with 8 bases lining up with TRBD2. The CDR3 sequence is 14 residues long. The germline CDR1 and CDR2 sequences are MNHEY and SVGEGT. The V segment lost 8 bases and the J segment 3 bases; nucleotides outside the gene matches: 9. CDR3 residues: CASGSSGSFYEQYF. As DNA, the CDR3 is TGTGCCAGCGGCTCCAGCGGGAGCTTCTACGAGCAGTACTTC.

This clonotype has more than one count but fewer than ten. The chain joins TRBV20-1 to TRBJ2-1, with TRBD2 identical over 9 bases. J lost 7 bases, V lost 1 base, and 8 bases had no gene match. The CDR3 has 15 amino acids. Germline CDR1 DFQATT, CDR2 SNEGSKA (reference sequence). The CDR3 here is CSARVGSSGSNEQFF. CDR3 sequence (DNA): TGCAGTGCTAGAGTCGGCAGTAGCGGGAGTAATGAGCAGTTCTTC.

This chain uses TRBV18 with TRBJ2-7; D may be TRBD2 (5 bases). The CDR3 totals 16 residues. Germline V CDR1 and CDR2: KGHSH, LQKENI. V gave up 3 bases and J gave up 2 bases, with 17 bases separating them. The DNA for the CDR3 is TGTGCCAGCTCACCGAACGGACTTGCAAACACCTACGAGCAGTACTTC. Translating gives CASSPNGLANTYEQYF.

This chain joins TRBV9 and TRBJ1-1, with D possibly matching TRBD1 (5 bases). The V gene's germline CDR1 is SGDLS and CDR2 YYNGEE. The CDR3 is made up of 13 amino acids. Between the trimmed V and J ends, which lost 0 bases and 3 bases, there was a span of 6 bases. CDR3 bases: TGTGCCAGCAGCGTAGTCAGGGACACTGAAGCTTTCTTT. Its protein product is CASSVVRDTEAFF.

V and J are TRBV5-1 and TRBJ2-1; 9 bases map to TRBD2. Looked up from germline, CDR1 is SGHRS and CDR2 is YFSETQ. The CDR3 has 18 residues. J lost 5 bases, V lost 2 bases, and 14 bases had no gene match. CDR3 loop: CASSLEGLTSGEHNEQFF. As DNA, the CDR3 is TGCGCCAGCAGCTTAGAAGGTCTGACTAGCGGAGAACACAATGAGCAGTTCTTC.

Written as DNA, the CDR3 is TGTGCCAGCAGTCCAGGGGGCTTCGGAGGAAACACCATATATTTT. It codes for CASSPGGFGGNTIYF. V and J are TRBV12-3 or TRBV12-4 and TRBJ1-3; 8 bases map to TRBD1. CDR3 length equals 15 residues. V trimming: 5 bases; J trimming: 4 bases; junction bases outside the gene matches: 7.

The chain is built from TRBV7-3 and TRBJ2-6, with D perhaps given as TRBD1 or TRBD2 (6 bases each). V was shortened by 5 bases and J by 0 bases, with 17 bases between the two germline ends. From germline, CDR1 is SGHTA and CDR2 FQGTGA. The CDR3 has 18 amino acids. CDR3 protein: CASSEGGMASSGANVLTF. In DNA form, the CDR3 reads TGTGCCAGCAGCGAGGGGGGTATGGCATCCTCTGGGGCCAACGTCCTGACTTTC.

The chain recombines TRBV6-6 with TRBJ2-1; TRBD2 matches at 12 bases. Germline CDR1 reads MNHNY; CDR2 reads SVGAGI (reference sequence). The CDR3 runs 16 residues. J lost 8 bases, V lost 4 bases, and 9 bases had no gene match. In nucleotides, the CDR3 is TGTGCCAGCAGTTCCACTCTAGCGGGAGGGCCCCATGAGCAGTTCTTC. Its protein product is CASSSTLAGGPHEQFF.

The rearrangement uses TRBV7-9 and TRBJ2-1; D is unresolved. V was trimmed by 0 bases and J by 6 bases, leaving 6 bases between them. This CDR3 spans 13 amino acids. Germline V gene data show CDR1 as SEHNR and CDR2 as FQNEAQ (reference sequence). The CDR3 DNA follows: TGTGCCAGCAGCTTAGCGGTACCCAATGAGCAGTTCTTC. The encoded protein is CASSLAVPNEQFF.

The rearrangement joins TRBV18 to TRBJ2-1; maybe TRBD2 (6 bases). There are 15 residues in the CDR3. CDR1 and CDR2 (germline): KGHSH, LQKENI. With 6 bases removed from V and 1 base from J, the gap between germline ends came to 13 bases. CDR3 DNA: TGTGCCAGCTCGTCTGATAGCGGTTCCTACAATGAGCAGTTCTTC. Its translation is CASSSDSGSYNEQFF.

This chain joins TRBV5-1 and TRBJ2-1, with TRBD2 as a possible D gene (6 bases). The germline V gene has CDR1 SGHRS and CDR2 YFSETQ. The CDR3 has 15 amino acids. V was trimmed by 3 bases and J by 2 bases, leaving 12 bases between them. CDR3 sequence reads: CASSSSGLAYNEQFF. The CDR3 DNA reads TGCGCCAGCAGCTCGAGCGGGTTGGCCTACAATGAGCAGTTCTTC.